The 30 T cell receptor beta chains below all came from one sample that was sequenced in a study of post-analysis software for immune sequencing data. Study-wide results and caveats: Patients used roughly five TRBV segments, including TRBV5-6, TRBV5-1 and TRBV20-1, more often than controls.

Unique molecular identifiers were built into the TCR beta cDNA libraries. TCRdb called the PCR reads again in MiXCR, with one record for every CDR3 protein. The sample has around 700,000 distinct CDR3 sequences, approximately 59% seen once. Their antigens are not known. Sequencing was performed on blood. The source is a girl aged 2 to 10 with multiple sclerosis.

The table lists this clonotype with a count of one. The chain uses TRBV20-1 and TRBJ2-1; D possibly uses TRBD1 or TRBD2 (5 bases each). This CDR3 spans 16 amino acids. CDR1 DFQATT and CDR2 SNEGSKA come from the germline V gene (reference sequence). The ends were cut back, 2 bases at V and 0 bases at J, with 14 bases in the middle. The CDR3 nucleotides read TGCAGTGCTAGACGTAATAAGGGACGCTCCTACAATGAGCAGTTCTTC. Its protein product is CSARRNKGRSYNEQFF.

The rearrangement uses TRBV7-2 and TRBJ2-1; D gene uncertain. This CDR3 contains 15 residues. The V gene's germline CDR1 is SGHTA and CDR2 FQGNSA. V was cut by 1 base and J by 2 bases, with 9 bases left in between. The CDR3 is CASSLGMLPYNEQFF. The CDR3 DNA follows: TGTGCCAGCAGCTTAGGGATGTTACCCTACAATGAGCAGTTCTTC.

The chain uses TRBV25-1 and TRBJ1-1; 7 positions match TRBD1. Losses at the gene ends were 3 bases for V and 4 bases for J; bases not matched to a gene: 5. From germline, CDR1 is MGHDK and CDR2 SYGVNS. The CDR3 contains 14 residues. The CDR3 loop is CASSETPGGTEAFF. CDR3 nucleotides: TGTGCCAGCAGTGAGACTCCAGGGGGCACTGAAGCTTTCTTT.

The chain links TRBV7-2 to TRBJ2-1, with 12 bases aligning to TRBD2. In germline, CDR1 is SGHTA, CDR2 FQGNSA. After removal of 5 bases from V and 5 bases from J, the junction contained 7 bases not matched to a gene. The CDR3 runs 16 residues. This CDR3 reads CASSHRTSGVHNEQFF. CDR3 DNA sequence: TGTGCCAGCAGCCACCGGACTAGCGGGGTGCACAATGAGCAGTTCTTC.

This rearrangement joins TRBV25-1 to TRBJ2-1; no clear D gene. CDR3 length: 11 residues. Germline V CDR1 and CDR2: MGHDK, SYGVNS. Trimming left V 7 bases short and J 7 bases short, with 8 bases between. The CDR3 is CASTLKNEQFF. CDR3 coding DNA: TGTGCCAGCACCCTGAAGAATGAGCAGTTCTTC. The variable domain in full, with the rest retrieved from reference TRBV25-1 and TRBJ2-1, is EADIYQTPRYLVIGTGKKITLECSQTMGHDKMYWYQQDPGMELHLIHYSYGVNSTEKGDLSSESTVSRIRTEHFPLTLESARPSHTSQYLCASTLKNEQFFGPGTRLTVL.

The V and J genes are TRBV6-6 and TRBJ2-1, with 9 nucleotides matching TRBD2. The CDR3 runs 13 residues. Germline CDR1 is MNHNY and CDR2 is SVGAGI (reference sequence). V trimming: 9 bases; J trimming: 6 bases; junction bases outside the gene matches: 6. The CDR3 nucleotides are TGTGCCAGTAAGCGGGGGGCCGTCAATGAGCAGTTCTTC. This sequence encodes CASKRGAVNEQFF.

V usage is TRBV6-6 and J usage is TRBJ1-1, with 8 nucleotides matching TRBD1. CDR1 is MNHNY and CDR2 is SVGAGI in the germline V gene (reference sequence). V lost 2 bases to trimming and J lost 1 base; unmatched junction nucleotides: 6. This CDR3 is built from 16 residues. The DNA for the CDR3 is TGTGCCAGCAGTTACCCCACAGGGGGAAGGAACACTGAAGCTTTCTTT. Translating it yields CASSYPTGGRNTEAFF.

The V gene is TRBV10-3, the J gene TRBJ2-1; TRBD2 aligns across 7 bases. The CDR3 contains 16 residues. Per the germline V gene, CDR1 is ENHRY and CDR2 is SYGVKD. V dropped 0 bases and J dropped 3; count of bases not matched to a gene: 5. The CDR3 loop is CAISESPQRGYNEQFF. CDR3 in DNA: TGTGCCATCAGTGAGTCCCCCCAGCGGGGCTACAATGAGCAGTTCTTC.

This chain uses TRBV6-1 with TRBJ2-5; 7 nucleotides line up with TRBD1. With 1 base clipped from V and 3 bases from J, the junction kept 2 bases outside the gene matches. This CDR3 is built from 14 residues. Germline CDR1 MNHNS, CDR2 SASEGT. CDR3 DNA: TGTGCCAGCAGTGAAGACGACAGGGAAGAGACCCAGTACTTC. This translates into CASSEDDREETQYF.

The J gene is TRBJ1-2, the V gene TRBV7-9; the match to TRBD1 covers 10 bases. The germline CDR1 and CDR2 sequences are SEHNR and FQNEAQ (reference sequence). The CDR3 covers 14 residues. V lost 4 bases, J lost 3 bases, and 2 bases stayed unmatched. The CDR3 sequence: CASSYDRGHYGYTF. The CDR3, as DNA: TGTGCCAGCAGCTACGACAGGGGGCACTATGGCTACACCTTC. Full variable domain (missing parts from reference TRBV7-9 and TRBJ1-2): DTGVSQNPRHKITKRGQNVTFRCDPISEHNRLYWYRQTLGQGPEFLTYFQNEAQLEKSRLLSDRFSAERPKGSFSTLEIQRTEQGDSAMYLCASSYDRGHYGYTFGSGTRLTVV.

This chain uses TRBV7-2 with TRBJ2-3; 8 positions agree with TRBD2. This CDR3 contains 16 residues. Looked up from germline, CDR1 is SGHTA and CDR2 is FQGNSA. With V trimmed by 2 bases and J by 6 bases, 10 bases remained unmatched. The CDR3 DNA reads TGTGCCAGCAGCTTATTTCCGGGGGGGCCGGTGGATACGCAGTATTTT. It specifies CASSLFPGGPVDTQYF.

For this clonotype: An end of the junction does not agree with germline; a read error may underlie this. The V gene is TRBV20-1, the J gene TRBJ2-1, with D unclear. In germline, CDR1 is DFQATT, CDR2 SNEGSKA (reference sequence). The CDR3 is 15 residues long. CDR3 sequence reads: CSVRDFLGLLNEQFF. As DNA, the CDR3 is TGCAGTGTTAGAGATTTCTTAGGGCTGTTAAATGAGCAGTTCTTC.

CDR3 in DNA: TGTGCCAGCAGTTTTATCTCGGGACGAGATAACTATGGCTACACCTTC. This encodes CASSFISGRDNYGYTF. The chain carries TRBV12-3 or TRBV12-4 and TRBJ1-2, with a tentative D call TRBD1 (5 bases). The CDR3 is 16 amino acids. V was trimmed by 3 bases and J by 1 base, leaving 15 bases between them.

The V call is TRBV27, the J call TRBJ2-3, with TRBD1 identical over 7 bases. Per the germline V gene, CDR1 is MNHEY and CDR2 is SMNVEV (reference sequence). The J segment lost 11 bases and the V segment lost 5 bases, leaving 7 bases of the junction unmatched. The CDR3 loop spans 12 amino acids. The CDR3 DNA reads TGTGCCAGCAGTCCGGGACAGCTCCAGCAGTATTTT. Translating gives CASSPGQLQQYF.

This clonotype has more than one count but fewer than ten. The chain uses TRBV15 and TRBJ1-5, with 8 nucleotides matching TRBD1. CDR1 and CDR2 (germline): LNHNV, YYDKDF (reference sequence). V shed 8 bases, J shed 5 bases, and the junction held 11 bases outside the gene matches. The CDR3 has 15 residues. Here the CDR3 reads CATHPGQVLYQPQHF. DNA for the CDR3: TGTGCCACCCACCCGGGACAGGTGCTATATCAGCCCCAGCATTTT. The complete variable domain, with remaining parts taken from reference TRBV15 and TRBJ1-5, reads DAMVIQNPRYQVTQFGKPVTLSCSQTLNHNVMYWYQQKSSQAPKLLFHYYDKDFNNEADTPDNFQSRRPNTSFCFLDIRSPGLGDTAMYLCATHPGQVLYQPQHFGDGTRLSIL.

This clonotype was seen a handful of times. This CDR3 reads CASSLGPSRAQYF. The CDR3 nucleotides are TGTGCCAGCAGTCTTGGACCCAGTCGAGCGCAGTATTTT. V and J are TRBV12-3 or TRBV12-4 and TRBJ2-3; D gene unclear. This CDR3 is built from 13 residues. Trimming took 5 bases from V and 10 from J, leaving 16 bases between them.

CDR3 coding DNA: TGTGCCAGCAGTTTATATGGGACTGAGAACTATGGCTACACCTTC. This codes for CASSLYGTENYGYTF. The chain recombines TRBV27 with TRBJ1-2, with D perhaps TRBD1 (5 bases). CDR3 length: 15 residues. V lost 1 base and J lost 2, with 11 bases in between. Germline V gene lookup returns CDR1 MNHEY and CDR2 SMNVEV (reference sequence).

The V gene is TRBV11-2, the J gene TRBJ2-1; D gene uncertain. The germline V gene has CDR1 SGHAT and CDR2 FQNNGV. Trimming removed 1 base from V and 1 base from J, with 14 bases in between. CDR3 size: 17 residues. The CDR3 bases are TGTGCCAGCAGCTTAGGTTTAGGGCGGCGGTCCTACAATGAGCAGTTCTTC. The encoded protein is CASSLGLGRRSYNEQFF.

The chain has TRBV28 and TRBJ2-1; 9 bases agree with TRBD1. V lost 3 bases to trimming and J lost 5 bases; unmatched junction nucleotides: 5. CDR1 is MDHEN and CDR2 is SYDVKM in the germline V gene. The length of the CDR3 is 15 residues. This chain's CDR3 is CASSFWDRVHNEQFF. Here the CDR3 DNA reads TGTGCCAGCAGTTTTTGGGACAGGGTTCACAATGAGCAGTTCTTC.

The rearrangement joins TRBV20-1 to TRBJ1-4, with D possibly matching TRBD1 (5 bases). Germline V gene sequence: CDR1 DFQATT, CDR2 SNEGSKA (reference sequence). V lost 3 bases, J lost 4 bases, and 15 bases lay in between. The CDR3 is made up of 15 amino acids. The CDR3 reads CSARERDALNEKLFF. Written as DNA, the CDR3 is TGCAGTGCTAGGGAACGGGACGCCCTTAATGAAAAACTGTTTTTT.

The chain uses TRBV20-1 and TRBJ2-1; the match to TRBD2 covers 7 bases. The V gene end was trimmed by 1 base and the J gene end by 4 bases; junction bases not matched to a gene: 16. CDR3 length equals 18 residues. CDR1 and CDR2 (germline): DFQATT, SNEGSKA (reference sequence). The CDR3 region has the DNA TGCAGTGCTAGAGTCGGAGCCCGTTCGCAGCGGGGATACAATGAGCAGTTCTTC. It specifies CSARVGARSQRGYNEQFF.

The gene calls are TRBV6-2 or TRBV6-3 and TRBJ2-7; 8 nucleotides agree with TRBD1. The tail of the sequence fits TRBJ2-4 better, so the J call may be wrong. The CDR3 length is 16 residues. Germline V lookup: CDR1 MNHEY, CDR2 SVGEGT. CDR3 DNA sequence: TGTGCCAGCAGTTACGCCTCAGGGGGCGAGGGTGGCATTCAGTACTTC. This gives the protein CASSYASGGEGGIQYF.

The chain joins TRBV6-1 to TRBJ2-4, with 8 nucleotides matching TRBD1. Judging by the DNA end, TRBJ2-7 fits better; the J call may be wrong. The CDR3 is 14 residues long. Germline values: CDR1 MNHNS, CDR2 SASEGT. The CDR3 DNA follows: TGTGCCAGCAGTGAAGCAACAGGGGGAACCGAGCAGTACTTC. Translated, it gives CASSEATGGTEQYF.

DNA for the CDR3: TGCAGTGCGCCCCTCTCGGGCCGGACGTTCGAGCAGTACTTC. Translation: CSAPLSGRTFEQYF. This rearrangement joins TRBV20-1 to TRBJ2-7, with no clear D. V was cut by 6 bases and J by 6 bases, with 21 bases left in between. Looked up from germline, CDR1 is DFQATT and CDR2 is SNEGSKA (reference sequence). The CDR3 is 14 residues long.

V gene TRBV29-1 combines with J gene TRBJ2-5; D is possibly TRBD2 (6 bases). This CDR3 spans 11 amino acids. With 4 bases removed from V and 7 bases from J, the gap between germline ends came to 10 bases. In germline, CDR1 is SQVTM, CDR2 ANQGSEA. The CDR3 loop reads CSVVYGGTQYF. The CDR3 nucleotides read TGCAGCGTTGTTTACGGGGGGACCCAGTACTTC.

This chain connects TRBV5-1 to TRBJ1-6; 11 nucleotides align to TRBD1. This CDR3 is 16 amino acids long. Trimming cost V 2 bases and J 7 bases; bases outside gene matches: 5. Germline CDR1 reads SGHRS; CDR2 reads YFSETQ. CDR3 sequence (DNA): TGCGCCAGCAGCTTCGGACAGGGGGCGCAGAATTCACCCCTCCACTTT. Encoded protein: CASSFGQGAQNSPLHF.

This clonotype was counted a few times. The chain uses TRBV7-2 and TRBJ2-3, with 7 bases that match TRBD1. The CDR3 runs 16 residues. Germline CDR1 reads SGHTA; CDR2 reads FQGNSA. V was clipped by 1 base and J by 2 bases; unmatched bases: 6. For the CDR3, the DNA is TGTGCCAGCAGCTTAGTGGGGACAGCCGACACAGATACGCAGTATTTT. Amino acid sequence: CASSLVGTADTDTQYF.

V gene TRBV7-2 combines with J gene TRBJ2-7; the match to TRBD2 covers 10 bases. The trim removed 5 bases at V and 6 bases at J, leaving 16 bases unmatched. The CDR3 covers 17 residues. Germline V CDR1 and CDR2: SGHTA, FQGNSA. The CDR3 loop is CASSPYPGLAEAFEQYF. DNA for the CDR3: TGTGCCAGCAGCCCTTACCCTGGACTAGCGGAGGCCTTCGAGCAGTACTTC.

This clonotype turned up a few times. CDR3 DNA sequence: TGCAGGGGGACTAGCGGGTATAGCTCCTACAATGAGCAGTTCTTC. Protein: CRGTSGYSSYNEQFF. The V and J genes are TRBV29-1 and TRBJ2-1, with 12 bases aligning to TRBD2. Per germline, CDR1 SQVTM and CDR2 ANQGSEA. This CDR3 comprises 15 residues.

The J gene is TRBJ2-7, the V gene TRBV15, with D unresolved. The V gene lost 0 bases and the J gene lost 2 bases, with 5 bases spanning the gap. The CDR3 spans 13 residues. Germline V gene sequence: CDR1 LNHNV, CDR2 YYDKDF (reference sequence). The CDR3, as DNA: TGTGCCACCAGCAGAGACGTCACCTACGAGCAGTACTTC. Translation: CATSRDVTYEQYF. Full variable domain (remainder filled in from reference TRBV15 and TRBJ2-7): DAMVIQNPRYQVTQFGKPVTLSCSQTLNHNVMYWYQQKSSQAPKLLFHYYDKDFNNEADTPDNFQSRRPNTSFCFLDIRSPGLGDTAMYLCATSRDVTYEQYFGPGTRLTVT.